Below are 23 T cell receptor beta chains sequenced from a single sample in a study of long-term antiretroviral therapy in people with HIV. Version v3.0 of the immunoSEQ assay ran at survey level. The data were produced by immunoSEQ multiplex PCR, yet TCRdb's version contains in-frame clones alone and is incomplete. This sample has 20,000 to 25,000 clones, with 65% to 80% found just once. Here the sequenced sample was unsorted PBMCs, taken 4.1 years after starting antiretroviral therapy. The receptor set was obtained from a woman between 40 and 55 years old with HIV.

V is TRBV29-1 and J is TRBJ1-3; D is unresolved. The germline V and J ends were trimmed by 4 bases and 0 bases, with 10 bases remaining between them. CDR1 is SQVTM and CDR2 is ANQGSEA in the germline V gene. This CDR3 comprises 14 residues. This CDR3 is CSVVVQNSGNTIYF. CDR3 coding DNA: TGCAGCGTTGTGGTACAGAACTCTGGAAACACCATATATTTT.

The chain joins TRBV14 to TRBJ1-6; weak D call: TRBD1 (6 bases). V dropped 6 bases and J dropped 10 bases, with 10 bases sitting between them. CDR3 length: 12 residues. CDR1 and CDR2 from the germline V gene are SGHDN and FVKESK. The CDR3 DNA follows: TGTGCCAGCAGAACAGGGAGATCACCCCTCCACTTT. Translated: CASRTGRSPLHF.

CDR3 DNA sequence: TGCGCCAGCAGCCCCTCCGGGACTAGCGGGAGAGAGACCCAGTACTTC. This codes for CASSPSGTSGRETQYF. The genes are TRBV5-1 and TRBJ2-5; 14 nucleotides line up with TRBD2. CDR1 SGHRS and CDR2 YFSETQ come from the germline V gene. The CDR3 has 16 amino acids. J gave up 4 bases and V 4 bases, and 6 bases lay outside the gene matches.

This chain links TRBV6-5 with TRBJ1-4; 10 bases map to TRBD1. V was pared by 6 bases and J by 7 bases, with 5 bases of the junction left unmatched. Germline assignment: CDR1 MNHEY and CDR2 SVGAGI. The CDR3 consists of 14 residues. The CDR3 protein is CASRRQGAGEKLFF. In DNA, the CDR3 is TGTGCCAGCAGACGACAGGGGGCGGGTGAAAAACTGTTTTTT.

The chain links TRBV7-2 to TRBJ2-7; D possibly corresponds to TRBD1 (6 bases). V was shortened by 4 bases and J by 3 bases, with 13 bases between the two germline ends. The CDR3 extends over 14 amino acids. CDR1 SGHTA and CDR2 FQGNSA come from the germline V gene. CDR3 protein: CASSSTRGDYEQYF. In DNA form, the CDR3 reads TGTGCCAGCAGCTCCACCAGGGGCGACTACGAGCAGTACTTC.

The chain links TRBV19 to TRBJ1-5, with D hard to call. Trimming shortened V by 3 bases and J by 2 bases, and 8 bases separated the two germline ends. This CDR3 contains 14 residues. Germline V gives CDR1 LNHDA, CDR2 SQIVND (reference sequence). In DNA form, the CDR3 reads TGTGCCAGTAGTATTAACTGGGGCAATCAGCCCCAGCATTTT. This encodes CASSINWGNQPQHF.

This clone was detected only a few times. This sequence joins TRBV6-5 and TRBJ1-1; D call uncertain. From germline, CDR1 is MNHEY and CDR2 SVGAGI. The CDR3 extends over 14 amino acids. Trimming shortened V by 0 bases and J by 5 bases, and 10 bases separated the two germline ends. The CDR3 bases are TGTGCCAGCAGTTACTCCGGTGGGAGGACTGAAGCTTTCTTT. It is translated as CASSYSGGRTEAFF.

DNA for the CDR3: TGTGCCAGCAGTTACTCTCAGGGAGGAGAAGCTTTCTTT. It is translated as CASSYSQGGEAFF. The chain combines TRBV6-5 with TRBJ1-1; TRBD1 might be the D (5 bases). Between the trimmed V and J ends, which lost 0 bases and 8 bases, there was a span of 10 bases. The CDR3 totals 13 residues. In germline, CDR1 is MNHEY, CDR2 SVGAGI.

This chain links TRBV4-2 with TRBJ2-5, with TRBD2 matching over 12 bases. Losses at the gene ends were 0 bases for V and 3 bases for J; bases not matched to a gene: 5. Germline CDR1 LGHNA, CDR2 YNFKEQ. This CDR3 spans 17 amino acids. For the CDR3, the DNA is TGTGCCAGCAGCCAAGAAACAAGACTAGCGGGAGAAGAGACCCAGTACTTC. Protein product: CASSQETRLAGEETQYF.

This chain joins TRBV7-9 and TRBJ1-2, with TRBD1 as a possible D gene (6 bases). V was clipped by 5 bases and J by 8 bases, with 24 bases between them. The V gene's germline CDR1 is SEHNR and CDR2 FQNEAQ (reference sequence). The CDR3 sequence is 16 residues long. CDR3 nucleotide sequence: TGTGCCAGCAGCCCGCCGTCCGAACCAGGGGCGCACGGCTACACCTTC. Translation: CASSPPSEPGAHGYTF.

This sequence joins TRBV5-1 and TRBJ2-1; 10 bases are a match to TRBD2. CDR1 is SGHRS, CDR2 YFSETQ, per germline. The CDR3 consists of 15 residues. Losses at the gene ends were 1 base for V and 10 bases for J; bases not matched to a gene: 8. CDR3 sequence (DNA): TGCGCCAGCAGCTTGTCGAGCGGGGGGGCAGAAGAGCAGTTCTTC. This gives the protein CASSLSSGGAEEQFF.

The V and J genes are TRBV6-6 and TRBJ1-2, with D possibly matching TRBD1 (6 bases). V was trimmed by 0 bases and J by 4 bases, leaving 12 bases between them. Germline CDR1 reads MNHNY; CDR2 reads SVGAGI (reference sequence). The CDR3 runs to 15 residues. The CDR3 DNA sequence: TGTGCCAGCAGTTACTCGAAACAGGGCGGCTATGGCTACACCTTC. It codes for CASSYSKQGGYGYTF.

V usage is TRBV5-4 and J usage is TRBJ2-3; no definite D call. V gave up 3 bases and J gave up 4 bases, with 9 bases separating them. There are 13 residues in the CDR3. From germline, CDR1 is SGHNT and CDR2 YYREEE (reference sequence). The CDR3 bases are TGTGCCAGCAGCTCTTTGATCGCAGATACGCAGTATTTT. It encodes CASSSLIADTQYF.

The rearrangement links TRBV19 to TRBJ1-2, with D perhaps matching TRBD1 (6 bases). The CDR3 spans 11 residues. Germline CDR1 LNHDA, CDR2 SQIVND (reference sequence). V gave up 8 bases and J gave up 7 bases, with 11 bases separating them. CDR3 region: CASAARGGYTF. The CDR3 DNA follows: TGTGCCAGTGCCGCCAGGGGTGGCTACACCTTC.

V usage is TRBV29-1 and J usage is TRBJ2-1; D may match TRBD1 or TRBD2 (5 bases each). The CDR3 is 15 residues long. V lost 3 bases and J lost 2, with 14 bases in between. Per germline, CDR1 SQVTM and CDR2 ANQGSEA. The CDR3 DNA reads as TGCAGCGTTGAGAGAGGGGATAAGACCTACAATGAGCAGTTCTTC. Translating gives CSVERGDKTYNEQFF.

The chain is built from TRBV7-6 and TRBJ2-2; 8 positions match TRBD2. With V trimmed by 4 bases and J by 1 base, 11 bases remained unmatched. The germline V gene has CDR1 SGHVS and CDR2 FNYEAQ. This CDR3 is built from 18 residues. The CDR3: CASSSSHAGGRNTGELFF. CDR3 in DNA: TGTGCCAGCAGCTCCTCCCACGCGGGGGGACGGAACACCGGGGAGCTGTTTTTT.

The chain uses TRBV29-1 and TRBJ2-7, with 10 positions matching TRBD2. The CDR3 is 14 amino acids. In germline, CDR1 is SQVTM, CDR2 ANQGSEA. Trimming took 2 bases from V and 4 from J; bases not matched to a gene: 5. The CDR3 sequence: CSVEIQREGYEQYF. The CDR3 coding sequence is TGCAGCGTTGAAATCCAGCGGGAGGGGTACGAGCAGTACTTC.

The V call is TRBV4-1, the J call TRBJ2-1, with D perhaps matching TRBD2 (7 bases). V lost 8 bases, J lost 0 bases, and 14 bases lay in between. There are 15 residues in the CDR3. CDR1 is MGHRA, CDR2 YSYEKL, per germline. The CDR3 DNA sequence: TGCGCCAGCCTTGAAGGGGGGGCCTCCTACAATGAGCAGTTCTTC. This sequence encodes CASLEGGASYNEQFF.

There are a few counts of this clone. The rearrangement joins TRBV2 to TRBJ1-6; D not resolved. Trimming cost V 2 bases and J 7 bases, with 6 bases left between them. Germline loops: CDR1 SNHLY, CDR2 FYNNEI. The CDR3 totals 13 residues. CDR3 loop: CASSESINSPLHF. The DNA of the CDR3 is TGTGCCAGCAGTGAAAGTATAAATTCACCCCTCCACTTT.

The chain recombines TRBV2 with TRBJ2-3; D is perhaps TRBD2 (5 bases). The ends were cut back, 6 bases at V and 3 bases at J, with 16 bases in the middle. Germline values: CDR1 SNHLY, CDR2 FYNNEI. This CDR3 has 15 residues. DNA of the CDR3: TGTGCCAGCAGGAAGGAGGTTCAGACGACAGATACGCAGTATTTT. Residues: CASRKEVQTTDTQYF.

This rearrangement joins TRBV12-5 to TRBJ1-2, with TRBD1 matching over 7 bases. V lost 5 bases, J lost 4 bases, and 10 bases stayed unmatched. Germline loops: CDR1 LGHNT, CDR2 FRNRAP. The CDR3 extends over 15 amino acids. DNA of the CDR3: TGTGCTAGTGGTAGACGACAGGGCGTATCCTATGGCTACACCTTC. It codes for CASGRRQGVSYGYTF.

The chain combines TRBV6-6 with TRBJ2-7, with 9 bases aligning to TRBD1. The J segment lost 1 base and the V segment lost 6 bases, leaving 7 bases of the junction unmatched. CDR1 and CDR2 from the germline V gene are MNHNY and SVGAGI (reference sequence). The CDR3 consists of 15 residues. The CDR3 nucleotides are TGTGCCAGCAGCCCGAGACAGGGGGAATCCTACGAGCAGTACTTC. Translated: CASSPRQGESYEQYF.

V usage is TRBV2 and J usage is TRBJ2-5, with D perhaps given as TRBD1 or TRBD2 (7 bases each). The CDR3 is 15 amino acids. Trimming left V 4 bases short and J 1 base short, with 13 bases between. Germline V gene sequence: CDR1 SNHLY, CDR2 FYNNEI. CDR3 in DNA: TGTGCCAGCAGTGGAGCGGGGACAGCCCAAGAGACCCAGTACTTC. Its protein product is CASSGAGTAQETQYF.